The TCR beta chain under discussion was sequenced for a study of Tregs in tolerant kidney transplant recipients. Profiling relied on immunoSEQ multiplex PCR, and the TCRdb table lists in-frame clones only, not all of them. This table has about 88,000 clones, roughly nine tenths appearing once. Whole-study results and caveats: Biological reproducibility was not directly addressed in this study.

On this clone itself: The antigen remains undetermined.

This CDR3 is built from 19 residues. Trimming stripped 6 bases from V and 4 bases from J, with 29 bases between. The germline CDR1 and CDR2 sequences are SGHNT and YYREEE (reference sequence). The source material was CD8+ T cells from blood. The rearrangement links TRBV5-4 to TRBJ2-1, with D possibly TRBD2 on 6 matching bases. The origin of this receptor is a human donor in good health. The DNA for the CDR3 is TGTGCCAGCACCGACAACGGGCTTCCGGACGGGAGTGAGTACAATGAGCAGTTCTTC. This codes for CASTDNGLPDGSEYNEQFF.